The rows below give T cell receptor beta chains drawn from one sample of a study of T cell responses to AZD1222 COVID-19 vaccine. The method was immunoSEQ multiplex PCR; TCRdb's version includes in-frame clones alone and lacks a portion of them. The sample lists around 120,000 clones, 92% occurring once. Sequences were derived from peripheral blood, sampled 28 days after the second AZD1222 dose. Every receptor here comes from an adult who received the AZD1222 COVID-19 vaccine. CDR3s include the opening cysteine and the closing phenylalanine or tryptophan. Each record gives: D gene, J gene, V gene, clone size, CDR3 DNA, CDR3 protein. D genes are given only for firm matches. Clone size is not always given. Where it is, it says once, few, many or a class for expanded clones.

>-|TRBJ2-3|TRBV27|-
TGTGCCAGCAGTTTAGGGGTATCGAGGGGGAACACAGATACGCAGTATTTT
CASSLGVSRGNTDTQYF
>TRBD1|TRBJ2-2|TRBV5-1|-
TGCGCCAGCAGGGACGCTCGGACAGGGAACACCGGGGAGCTGTTTTTT
CASRDARTGNTGELFF
>-|TRBJ1-2|TRBV29-1|-
TGCAGCGTTGGGCAGGCCAACTATGGCTACACCTTC
CSVGQANYGYTF
>TRBD2|TRBJ2-1|TRBV10-3|-
TGTGCCATCAGTGAGAACCTCGGGACTAGCGATATCTATGAGCAGTTCTTC
CAISENLGTSDIYEQFF
>-|TRBJ1-1|TRBV2|-
TGTGCCAGCAGTGAAGCGACCGACAGGAACACTGAAGCTTTCTTT
CASSEATDRNTEAFF
>-|TRBJ2-2|TRBV6-2/TRBV6-3|-
TGTGCCAGCAGTTCACCGGGGGGACAAACAAACACCGGGGAGCTGTTTTTT
CASSSPGGQTNTGELFF
>-|TRBJ2-7|TRBV7-8|-
TGTGCCAGCAGCTTAGCGCCCCGGGAGATCGACGAGCAGTACTTC
CASSLAPREIDEQYF
>-|TRBJ2-2|TRBV11-3|-
TGTGCCAGCAGCTTATTCGGGGGGAACACCGGGGAGCTGTTTTTT
CASSLFGGNTGELFF
>-|TRBJ2-7|TRBV6-2/TRBV6-3|-
TGTGCCAGCAGCCACGGGGACGAGCAGTACTTC
CASSHGDEQYF
>-|TRBJ2-1|TRBV7-8|few
TGTGCCAGCAGCTTAGCGTATGGTCCCGCCCGGAGCTCCTACAATGAGCAGTTCTTC
CASSLAYGPARSSYNEQFF
>TRBD2|TRBJ2-7|TRBV27|-
TGTGCCACCTTTACAGGCGGGACTAGCGGGAGATACGAGCAGTACTTC
CATFTGGTSGRYEQYF
>TRBD1|TRBJ1-2|TRBV2|-
TGTGCCAGCAGTTTACAGGGGTTGGGCTACACCTTC
CASSLQGLGYTF
>-|TRBJ2-7|TRBV7-9|-
TGTGCCAGCAGCTTAGTTTTGTCCCTCGGGGAGCAGTACTTC
CASSLVLSLGEQYF
>-|TRBJ2-5|TRBV5-6|-
TGTGCCAGCAGCATGTCTCGGGAGACCCAGTACTTC
CASSMSRETQYF
>-|TRBJ2-1|TRBV11-3|-
TGTGCCAGCAGCTTCAGAGGTTTATCGGACAATGAGCAGTTCTTC
CASSFRGLSDNEQFF
>-|TRBJ2-3|TRBV5-1|once
TGCGCCAGCAGCTTGGCGGCAGCTAGCACAGATACGCAGTATTTT
CASSLAAASTDTQYF